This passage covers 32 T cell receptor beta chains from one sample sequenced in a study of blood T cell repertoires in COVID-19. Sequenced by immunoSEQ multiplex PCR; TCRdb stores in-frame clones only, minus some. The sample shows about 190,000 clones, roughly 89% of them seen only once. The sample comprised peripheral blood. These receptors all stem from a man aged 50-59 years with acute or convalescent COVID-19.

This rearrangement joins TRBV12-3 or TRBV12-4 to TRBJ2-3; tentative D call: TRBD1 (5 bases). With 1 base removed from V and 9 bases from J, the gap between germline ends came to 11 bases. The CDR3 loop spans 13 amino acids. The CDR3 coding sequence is TGTGCCAGCAGTTTAGGGGCAAGGGGCACGCAGTATTTT. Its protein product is CASSLGARGTQYF.

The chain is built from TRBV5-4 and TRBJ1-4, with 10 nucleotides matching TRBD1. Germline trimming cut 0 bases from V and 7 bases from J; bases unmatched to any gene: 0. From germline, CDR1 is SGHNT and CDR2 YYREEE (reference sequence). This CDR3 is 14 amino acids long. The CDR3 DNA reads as TGTGCCAGCAGCTTGGGACAGGGGGCTGAAAAACTGTTTTTT. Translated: CASSLGQGAEKLFF.

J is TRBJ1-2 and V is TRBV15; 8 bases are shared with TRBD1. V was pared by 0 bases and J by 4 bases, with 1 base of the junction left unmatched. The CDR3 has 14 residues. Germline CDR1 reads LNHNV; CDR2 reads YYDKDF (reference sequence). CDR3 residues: CATSRETGGYGYTF. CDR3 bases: TGTGCCACCAGCAGAGAAACAGGGGGCTATGGCTACACCTTC.

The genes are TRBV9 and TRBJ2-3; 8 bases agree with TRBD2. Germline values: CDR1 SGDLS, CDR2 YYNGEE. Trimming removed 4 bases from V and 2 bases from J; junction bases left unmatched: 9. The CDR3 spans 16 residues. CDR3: CASSPFSGGYTDTQYF. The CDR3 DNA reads TGTGCCAGCAGCCCCTTTTCGGGAGGGTACACAGATACGCAGTATTTT.

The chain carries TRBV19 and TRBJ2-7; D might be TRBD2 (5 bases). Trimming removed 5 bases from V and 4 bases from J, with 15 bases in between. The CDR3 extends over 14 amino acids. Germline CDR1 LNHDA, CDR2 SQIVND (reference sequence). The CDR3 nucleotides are TGTGCCAGTAGTCCGCGAGCTTGGACTTACGAGCAGTACGTC. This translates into CASSPRAWTYEQYV.

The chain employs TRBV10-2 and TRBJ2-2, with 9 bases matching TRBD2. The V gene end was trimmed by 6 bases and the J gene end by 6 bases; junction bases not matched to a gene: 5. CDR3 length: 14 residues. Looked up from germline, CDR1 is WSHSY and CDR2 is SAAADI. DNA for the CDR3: TGCGCCAGCAGAGTAGCGGGAGCCCCCGGGGAGCTGTTTTTT. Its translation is CASRVAGAPGELFF.

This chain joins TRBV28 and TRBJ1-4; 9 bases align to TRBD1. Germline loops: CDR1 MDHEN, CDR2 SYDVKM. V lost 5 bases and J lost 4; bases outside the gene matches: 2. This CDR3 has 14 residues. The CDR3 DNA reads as TGTGCCAGCAGTACAGGGGGCGGTAATGAAAAACTGTTTTTT. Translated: CASSTGGGNEKLFF.

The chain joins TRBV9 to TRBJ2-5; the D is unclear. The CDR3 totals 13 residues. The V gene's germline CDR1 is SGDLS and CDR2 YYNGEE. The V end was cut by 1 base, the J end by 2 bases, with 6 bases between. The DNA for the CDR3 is TGTGCCAGCAGCGTAAATCTACAAGAGACCCAGTACTTC. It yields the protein CASSVNLQETQYF.

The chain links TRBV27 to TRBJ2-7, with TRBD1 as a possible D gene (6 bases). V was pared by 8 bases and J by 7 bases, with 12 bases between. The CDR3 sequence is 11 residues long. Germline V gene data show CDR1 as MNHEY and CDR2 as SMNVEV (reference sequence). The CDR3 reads CASGKTGEQYF. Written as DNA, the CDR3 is TGTGCCAGCGGAAAGACAGGAGAGCAGTACTTC.

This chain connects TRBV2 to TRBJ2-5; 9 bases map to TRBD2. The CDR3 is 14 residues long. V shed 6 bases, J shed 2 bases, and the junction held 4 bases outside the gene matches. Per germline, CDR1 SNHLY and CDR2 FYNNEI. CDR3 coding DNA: TGTGCCAGCAGCTTAGCGGGGGAGCAAGAGACCCAGTACTTC. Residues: CASSLAGEQETQYF.

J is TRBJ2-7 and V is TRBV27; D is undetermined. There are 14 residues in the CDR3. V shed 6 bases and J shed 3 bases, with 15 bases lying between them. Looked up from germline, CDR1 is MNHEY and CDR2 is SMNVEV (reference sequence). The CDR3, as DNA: TGTGCCAGCAGACCCAGGCCAATCGACTACGAGCAGTACTTC. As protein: CASRPRPIDYEQYF.

Written as DNA, the CDR3 is TGTGCCAGCAGCTCAGGGGTTAGTGAGCAGTTCTTC. Its translation is CASSSGVSEQFF. The chain carries TRBV7-9 and TRBJ2-1, with a tentative D call TRBD1 (6 bases). The CDR3 extends over 12 amino acids. V was clipped by 4 bases and J by 9 bases, with 10 bases between them. Per germline, CDR1 SEHNR and CDR2 FQNEAQ (reference sequence). Combining the CDR3 with reference TRBV7-9 and TRBJ2-1 gives the whole variable domain DTGVSQNPRHKITKRGQNVTFRCDPISEHNRLYWYRQTLGQGPEFLTYFQNEAQLEKSRLLSDRFSAERPKGSFSTLEIQRTEQGDSAMYLCASSSGVSEQFFGPGTRLTVL.

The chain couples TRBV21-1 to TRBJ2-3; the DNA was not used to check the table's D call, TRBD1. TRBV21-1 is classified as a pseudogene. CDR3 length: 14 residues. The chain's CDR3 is CASSRDRGTDTQYF. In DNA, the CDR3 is TGTGCCAGCAGCAGGGACAGGGGTACAGATACGCAGTATTTT.

This chain's CDR3 is CASSLDSGRWTDTQYF. CDR3 in DNA: TGTGCCAGCAGCTTAGATAGCGGGAGATGGACAGATACGCAGTATTTT. The V call is TRBV7-8, the J call TRBJ2-3; 9 nucleotides agree with TRBD2. Germline assignment: CDR1 SGHVS and CDR2 FQNEAQ. Trimming took 1 base from V and 3 from J; bases not matched to a gene: 5. The CDR3 runs 16 residues.

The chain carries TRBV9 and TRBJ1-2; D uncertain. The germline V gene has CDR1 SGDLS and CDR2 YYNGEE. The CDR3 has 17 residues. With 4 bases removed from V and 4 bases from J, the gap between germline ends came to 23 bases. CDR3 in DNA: TGTGCCAGCAGCTTCCTAAAGGACTCCGGAAAGGGCTATGGCTACACCTTC. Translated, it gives CASSFLKDSGKGYGYTF.

CDR3 sequence: CASSQDGTGGRKAFF. CDR3 DNA: TGCGCCAGCAGCCAAGATGGGACAGGGGGTCGGAAAGCTTTCTTT. The rearrangement uses TRBV4-1 and TRBJ1-1, with 11 nucleotides matching TRBD1. The trim removed 0 bases at V and 9 bases at J, leaving 6 bases unmatched. The length of the CDR3 is 15 residues. From germline, CDR1 is MGHRA and CDR2 YSYEKL.

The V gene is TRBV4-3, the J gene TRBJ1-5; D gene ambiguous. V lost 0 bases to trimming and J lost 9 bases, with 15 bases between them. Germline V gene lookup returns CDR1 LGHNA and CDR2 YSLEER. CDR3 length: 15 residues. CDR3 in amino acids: CASSQEFGSWRPQHF. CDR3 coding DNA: TGCGCCAGCAGCCAAGAATTCGGTAGCTGGCGGCCCCAGCATTTT.

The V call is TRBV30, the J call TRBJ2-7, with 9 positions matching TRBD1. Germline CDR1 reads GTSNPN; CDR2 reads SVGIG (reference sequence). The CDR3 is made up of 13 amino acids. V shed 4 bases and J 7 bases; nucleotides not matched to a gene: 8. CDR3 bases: TGTGCCTGGACCCCGGACAGGGGTCGGGAGCAGTACTTC. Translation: CAWTPDRGREQYF.

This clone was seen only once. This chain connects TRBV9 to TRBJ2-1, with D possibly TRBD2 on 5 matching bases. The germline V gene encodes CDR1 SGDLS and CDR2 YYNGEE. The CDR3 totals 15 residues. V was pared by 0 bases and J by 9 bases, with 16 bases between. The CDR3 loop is CASSVAGRGSGEQFF. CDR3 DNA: TGTGCCAGCAGCGTAGCCGGGCGAGGGTCGGGTGAGCAGTTCTTC.

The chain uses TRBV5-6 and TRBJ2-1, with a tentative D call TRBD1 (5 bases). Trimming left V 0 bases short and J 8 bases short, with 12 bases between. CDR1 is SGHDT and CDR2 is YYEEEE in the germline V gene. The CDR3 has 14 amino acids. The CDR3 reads CASSLANRGYEQFF. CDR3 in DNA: TGTGCCAGCAGCTTGGCCAATAGGGGCTATGAGCAGTTCTTC.

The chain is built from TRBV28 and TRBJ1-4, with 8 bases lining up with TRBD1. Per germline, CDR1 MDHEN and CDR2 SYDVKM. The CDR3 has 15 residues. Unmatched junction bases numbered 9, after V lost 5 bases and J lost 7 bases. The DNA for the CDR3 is TGTGCCAGCAGTGACGGACAGGGCGGGGGTGAAAAACTGTTTTTT. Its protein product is CASSDGQGGGEKLFF.

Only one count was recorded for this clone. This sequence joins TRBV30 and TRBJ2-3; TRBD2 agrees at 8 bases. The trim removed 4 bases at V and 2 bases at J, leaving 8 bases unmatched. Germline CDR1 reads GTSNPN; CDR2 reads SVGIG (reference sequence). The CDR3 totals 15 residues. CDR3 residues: CAWTPAGALTDTQYF. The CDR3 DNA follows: TGTGCCTGGACCCCAGCGGGGGCCCTCACAGATACGCAGTATTTT.

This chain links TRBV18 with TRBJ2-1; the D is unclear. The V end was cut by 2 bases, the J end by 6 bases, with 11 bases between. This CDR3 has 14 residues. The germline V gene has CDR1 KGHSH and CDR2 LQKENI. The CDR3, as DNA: TGTGCCAGCTCACCATTCGGGTTGGGCAATGAGCAGTTCTTC. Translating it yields CASSPFGLGNEQFF.

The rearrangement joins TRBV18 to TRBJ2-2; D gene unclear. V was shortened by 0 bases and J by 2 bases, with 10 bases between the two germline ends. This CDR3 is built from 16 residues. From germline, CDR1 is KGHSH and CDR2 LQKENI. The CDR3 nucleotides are TGTGCCAGCTCACCACCTAGGAGTCCTAACACCGGGGAGCTGTTTTTT. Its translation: CASSPPRSPNTGELFF.

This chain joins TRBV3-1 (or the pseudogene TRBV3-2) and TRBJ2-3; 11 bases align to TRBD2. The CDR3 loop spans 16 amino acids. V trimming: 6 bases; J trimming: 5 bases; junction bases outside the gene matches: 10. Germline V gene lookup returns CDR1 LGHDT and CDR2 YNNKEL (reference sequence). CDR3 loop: CASSQSIAGGQDTQYF. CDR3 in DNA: TGTGCCAGCAGTCAATCTATAGCGGGGGGGCAAGATACGCAGTATTTT.

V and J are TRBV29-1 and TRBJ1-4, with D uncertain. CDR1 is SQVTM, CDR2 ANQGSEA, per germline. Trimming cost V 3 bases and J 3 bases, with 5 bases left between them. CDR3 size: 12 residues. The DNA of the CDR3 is TGCAGCGTTGATACGGCTAATGAAAAACTGTTTTTT. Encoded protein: CSVDTANEKLFF.

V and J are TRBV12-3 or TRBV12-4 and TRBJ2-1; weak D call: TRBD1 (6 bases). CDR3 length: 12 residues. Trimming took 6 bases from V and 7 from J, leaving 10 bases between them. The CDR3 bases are TGTGCCAGCAGCCGTGACAGGAATGAGCAGTTCTTC. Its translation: CASSRDRNEQFF.

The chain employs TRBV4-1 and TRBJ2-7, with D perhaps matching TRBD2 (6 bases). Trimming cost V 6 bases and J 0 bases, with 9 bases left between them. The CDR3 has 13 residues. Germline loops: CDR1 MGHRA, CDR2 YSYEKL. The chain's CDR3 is CASSPGGSYEQYF. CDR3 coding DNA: TGCGCCAGCAGTCCCGGGGGCTCCTACGAGCAGTACTTC.

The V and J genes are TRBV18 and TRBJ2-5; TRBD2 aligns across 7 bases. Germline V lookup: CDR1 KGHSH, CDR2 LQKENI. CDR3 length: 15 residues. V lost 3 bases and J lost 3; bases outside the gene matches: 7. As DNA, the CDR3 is TGTGCCAGCTCACCTCGACTAGCAGCCGAAGAGACCCAGTACTTC. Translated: CASSPRLAAEETQYF. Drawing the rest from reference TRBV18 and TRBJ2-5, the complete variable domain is NAGVMQNPRHLVRRRGQEARLRCSPMKGHSHVYWYRQLPEEGLKFMVYLQKENIIDESGMPKERFSAEFPKEGPSILRIQQVVRGDSAAYFCASSPRLAAEETQYFGPGTRLLVL.

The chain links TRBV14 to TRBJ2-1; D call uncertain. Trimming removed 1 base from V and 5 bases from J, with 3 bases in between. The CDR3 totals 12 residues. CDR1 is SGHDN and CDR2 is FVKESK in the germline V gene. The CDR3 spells CASSQGHNEQFF. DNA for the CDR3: TGTGCCAGCAGCCAAGGGCACAATGAGCAGTTCTTC.

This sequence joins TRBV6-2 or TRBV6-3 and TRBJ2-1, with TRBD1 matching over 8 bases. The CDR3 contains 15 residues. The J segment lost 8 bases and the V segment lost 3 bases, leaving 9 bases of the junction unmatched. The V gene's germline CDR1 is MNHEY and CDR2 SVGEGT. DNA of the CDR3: TGTGCCAGCAGTTATAGGACAGGGTTAATCTATGAGCAGTTCTTC. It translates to CASSYRTGLIYEQFF.

CDR3: CASSLAGTSIYEQYF. The DNA for the CDR3 is TGTGCCAGCAGCTTAGCCGGGACATCCATCTACGAGCAGTACTTC. This chain joins TRBV7-2 and TRBJ2-7; maybe TRBD1 (6 bases). CDR3 size: 15 residues. The V end lost 0 bases, the J end lost 3 bases, and 12 bases lay between the germline ends. Looked up from germline, CDR1 is SGHTA and CDR2 is FQGNSA.